The T cell receptor beta chain under discussion was sequenced for a study of graft-versus-host responses after intestinal transplantation. The wider study: Recipients had multivisceral, liver-intestinal, or isolated intestinal transplants. Study outcomes and limitations: Researchers found GvH clones in recipient marrow, and some showed up first in ileum or blood.

Assay used: immunoSEQ multiplex PCR; TCRdb lists only in-frame clones, some missing. The data show 95,000 to 100,000 clones, roughly 88% seen once. The V gene's germline CDR1 is MDHEN and CDR2 SYDVKM. This CDR3 has 14 amino acids. The V end lost 7 bases, the J end lost 4 bases, and 16 bases lay between the germline ends. Regarding this clone: Its antigen is as yet unknown.

The receptor comes from a human patient who received an intestinal transplant, so some T cells may come from the graft donor. The sample here was PBMCs, taken 255 days after intestinal transplant. V is TRBV28 and J is TRBJ2-5; D gene unclear. This chain's CDR3 is CASNLTPFSETQYF. Here the CDR3 DNA reads TGTGCCAGCAACCTGACGCCATTCTCAGAGACCCAGTACTTC.